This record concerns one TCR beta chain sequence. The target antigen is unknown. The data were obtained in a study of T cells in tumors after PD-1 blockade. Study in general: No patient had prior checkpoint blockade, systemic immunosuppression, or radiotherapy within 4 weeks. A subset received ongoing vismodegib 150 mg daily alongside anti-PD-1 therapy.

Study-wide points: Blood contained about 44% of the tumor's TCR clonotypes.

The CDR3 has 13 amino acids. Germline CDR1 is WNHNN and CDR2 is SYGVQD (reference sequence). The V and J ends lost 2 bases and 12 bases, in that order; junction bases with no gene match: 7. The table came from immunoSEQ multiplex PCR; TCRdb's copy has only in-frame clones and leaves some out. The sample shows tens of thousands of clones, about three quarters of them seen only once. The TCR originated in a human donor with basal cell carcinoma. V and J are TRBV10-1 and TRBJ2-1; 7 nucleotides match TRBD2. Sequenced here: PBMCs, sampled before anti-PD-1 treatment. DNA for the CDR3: TGCGCCAGCAGTGAGGCGGGCGGGGGAACGCAGTTCTTC. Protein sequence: CASSEAGGGTQFF.